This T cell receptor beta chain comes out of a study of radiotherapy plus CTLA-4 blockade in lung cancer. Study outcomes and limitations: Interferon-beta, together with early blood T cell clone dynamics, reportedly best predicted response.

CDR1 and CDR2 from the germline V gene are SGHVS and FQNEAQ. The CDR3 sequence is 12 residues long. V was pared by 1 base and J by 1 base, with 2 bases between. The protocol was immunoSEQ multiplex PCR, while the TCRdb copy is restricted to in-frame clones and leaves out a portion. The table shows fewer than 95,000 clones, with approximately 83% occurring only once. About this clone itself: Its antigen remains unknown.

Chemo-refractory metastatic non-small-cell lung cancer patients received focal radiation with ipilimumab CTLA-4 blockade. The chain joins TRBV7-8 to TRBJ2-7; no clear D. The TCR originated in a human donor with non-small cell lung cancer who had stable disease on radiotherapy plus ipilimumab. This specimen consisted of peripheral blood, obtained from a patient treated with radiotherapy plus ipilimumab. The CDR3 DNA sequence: TGTGCCAGCAGCTTAGAATCCTACGAGCAGTACTTC. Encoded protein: CASSLESYEQYF.